A selection of T cell receptor beta chains follows, all from one sample in a study of T cell responses to AZD1222 COVID-19 vaccine. The table came from immunoSEQ multiplex PCR; TCRdb's copy has only in-frame clones and leaves some out. Of around 190,000 clones in the sample, roughly 88% were seen once. Specimen: peripheral blood, collected on day 0 of AZD1222 vaccination. Receptors were obtained from an adult in good health. The CDR3 runs from the conserved cysteine through the conserved F or W. The D gene is left open where the match is weak. Size values are once, few and many counts, or a class for expanded clones, and some rows have none.

CDR3 length	D gene	V gene	clone size	J gene	CDR3 DNA	CDR3 protein
12	NA	TRBV11-2	NA	TRBJ2-5	TGTGCCAGCAGCTTTCTACAAGAGACCCAGTACTTC	CASSFLQETQYF
14	NA	TRBV2	NA	TRBJ1-4	TGTGCCACAAAGGGAGTCAGTACTAATGAAAAACTGTTTTTT	CATKGVSTNEKLFF
14	TRBD2	TRBV5-1	NA	TRBJ2-1	TGCGCCAGCAGCTTGGCGGGACTAGTCAATGAGCAGTTCTTC	CASSLAGLVNEQFF
17	TRBD2	TRBV5-1	few	TRBJ2-2	TGCGCCAGCAGCCTTCTTTCGGGGGGACTTGATGGCGGGGAGCTGTTTTTT	CASSLLSGGLDGGELFF
15	NA	TRBV29-1	NA	TRBJ2-7	TGCAGCGTTAGGGTTGAGCAACGGACCACCTACGAGCAGTACTTC	CSVRVEQRTTYEQYF
12	NA	TRBV10-3	NA	TRBJ2-7	TGTGCCATCAGTGTAAAGGGCCACGAGCAGTACTTC	CAISVKGHEQYF
15	NA	TRBV19	NA	TRBJ1-1	TGTGCCAGTAGTATAGGGGGGGCGGTGAACACTGAAGCTTTCTTT	CASSIGGAVNTEAFF
14	NA	TRBV21-1	NA	TRBJ1-4	TGTGCCAGCAGCCCCGGGACAGTGAGGGAAAAACTGTTTTTT	CASSPGTVREKLFF
15	NA	TRBV2	NA	TRBJ1-1	TGTGCCAGCAGTGAAGGTGCCAGGGTGGATACTGAAGCTTTCTTT	CASSEGARVDTEAFF
18	TRBD2	TRBV9	NA	TRBJ2-5	TGTGCCAGCAGCGTAGCCCTCATTAGCGGGGGGGCCGAAGAGACCCAGTACTTC	CASSVALISGGAEETQYF
14	NA	TRBV30	NA	TRBJ1-4	TGTGCCTGGAGGGTAAAATCAACTAATGAAAAACTGTTTTTT	CAWRVKSTNEKLFF
13	NA	TRBV12-3/TRBV12-4	NA	TRBJ2-2	TGTGCCAGCACCACCAGGGACAATCCGGAGCTGTTTTTT	CASTTRDNPELFF
14	NA	TRBV13	NA	TRBJ1-1	TGTGCCAGCAGCATAGACAGGCTCGGCACTGAAGCTTTCTTT	CASSIDRLGTEAFF
13	NA	TRBV6-5	NA	TRBJ2-2	TGTGCCAGCACCGAAGTAAGAGGCGGGGAGCTGTTTTTT	CASTEVRGGELFF
13	NA	TRBV18	NA	TRBJ2-1	TGTGCCAGCTCCCCACCTTCCCTACAGGAGCAGTTCTTC	CASSPPSLQEQFF
13	NA	TRBV30	few	TRBJ1-2	TGTGCCTGGGAAAAGACGCAGGGGTATGGCTACACCTTC	CAWEKTQGYGYTF
13	TRBD1	TRBV28	NA	TRBJ1-2	TGTGCCAGCAGTCAACCGGGACAGGGAAGTAGCACCTTC	CASSQPGQGSSTF
14	NA	TRBV11-3	NA	TRBJ2-5	TGTGCCAGCAGCTTAGGTCCCAGGGGAGAGACCCAGTACTTC	CASSLGPRGETQYF
13	TRBD1	TRBV5-4	NA	TRBJ2-5	TGTGCCAGCACCCGGGACAGCAAAGAGACCCAGTACTTC	CASTRDSKETQYF
18	NA	TRBV5-1	NA	TRBJ2-1	TGCGCCAGCAGACGAGATGGGGTCCTTACATTAACGGGGAATGAGCAGTTCTTC	CASRRDGVLTLTGNEQFF
14	NA	TRBV9	NA	TRBJ2-5	TGTGCCAGCAGCGGGCTCAGCACCCAAGAGACCCAGTACTTC	CASSGLSTQETQYF
13	NA	TRBV2	few	TRBJ1-2	TGTGCCAGCAGTGTAAAGGGCAACTATGGCTACACCTTC	CASSVKGNYGYTF
15	NA	TRBV6-1	NA	TRBJ1-2	TGTGCCAGCAGTGAAGCTTGGGGCACAGGTGGTGGCTACACCTTC	CASSEAWGTGGGYTF
16	NA	TRBV5-4	NA	TRBJ1-1	TGTGCCAGCAGCCGCCCCGGAGGGGGGCGCATCACTGAAGCTTTCTTT	CASSRPGGGRITEAFF
15	TRBD1	TRBV7-9	once	TRBJ1-1	TGTGCCAGCAGCTTAGAGACAGGGGGCCAGACCGAAGCTTTCTTT	CASSLETGGQTEAFF
16	NA	TRBV19	NA	TRBJ1-1	TGTGCCAGTAGTATAGGCAGTGGGGCCCAGAACACTGAAGCTTTCTTT	CASSIGSGAQNTEAFF
16	TRBD2	TRBV7-2	NA	TRBJ2-7	TGTGCCAGCAGCTTAAGCGGGGGGGCTTTGGCCTACGAGCAGTACTTC	CASSLSGGALAYEQYF
15	NA	TRBV28	NA	TRBJ1-3	TGTGCCAGCAGTCCACCACAGGGAACTGGAAACACCATATATTTT	CASSPPQGTGNTIYF
12	TRBD1	TRBV29-1	NA	TRBJ1-4	TGCAGCACCCGGACAGGGAATGAAAAACTGTTTTTT	CSTRTGNEKLFF
14	NA	TRBV4-1	NA	TRBJ1-5	TGCGCCAGCAGCCAAGTCCCAGGGTATCAGCCCCAGCATTTT	CASSQVPGYQPQHF
13	NA	TRBV27	NA	TRBJ2-3	TGTGCCAGCAGTTCAGATTGGGCAGATACGCAGTATTTT	CASSSDWADTQYF
15	NA	TRBV19	NA	TRBJ2-3	TGTGCCAGTAGCCGTGCGGGGACAGAGGCGGATACGCAGTATTTT	CASSRAGTEADTQYF
16	NA	TRBV4-3	NA	TRBJ2-2	TGCGCCAGCAGCCAAGACAGGGCCACCAACACCGGGGAGCTGTTTTTT	CASSQDRATNTGELFF
18	TRBD1	TRBV6-2/TRBV6-3	NA	TRBJ2-2	TGTGCCAGCAGTTACTCGAATTACGGACAGGGGAACACCGGGGAGCTGTTTTTT	CASSYSNYGQGNTGELFF
16	NA	TRBV4-3	NA	TRBJ1-2	TGCGCCAGCAGCCAAGATCGAAGGACAACTAACTATGGCTACACCTTC	CASSQDRRTTNYGYTF
15	NA	TRBV6-5	NA	TRBJ2-6	TGTGCCAGCTATAAACGGGACCCTGGGGCCAACGTCCTGACTTTC	CASYKRDPGANVLTF
11	NA	TRBV18	many	TRBJ2-7	TGTGCCAGCTCACCCAACTACGAGCAGTACTTC	CASSPNYEQYF
16	NA	TRBV28	NA	TRBJ1-6	TGTGCCAGCAGGCCGACAGGTGGGGGCTATAATTCACCCCTCCACTTT	CASRPTGGGYNSPLHF
12	NA	TRBV24-1	NA	TRBJ1-2	TGTGCCACCAGTGATTATAACTATGGCTACACCTTC	CATSDYNYGYTF
13	NA	TRBV6-4	NA	TRBJ1-1	TGTGCCAGCAGTAGGGACGAGAACACTGAAGCTTTCTTT	CASSRDENTEAFF
15	NA	TRBV19	NA	TRBJ1-5	TGTGCCAGTAGGACAGGTTTAATGGTAAATCAGCCCCAGCATTTT	CASRTGLMVNQPQHF
15	TRBD2	TRBV3-1/TRBV3-2	once	TRBJ2-4	TGTGCCAGCAGTTACCCCGGGACTAGTAGGAACATTCAGTACTTC	CASSYPGTSRNIQYF